The sequence of this T cell receptor beta chain was determined in a study of T cells after yellow fever vaccination. With regard to this clonotype: The antigen is undetermined.

5'RACE template switching produced TCR cDNA carrying a universal primer site and UMIs. TCRdb recomputed calls from the 5' RACE reads with MiXCR, one row per CDR3 protein. The table shows hundreds of thousands of distinct CDR3 sequences, with 8.1% occurring only once. CDR3 length: 13 amino acids. V was pared by 1 base and J by 0 bases, with 4 bases between. Germline V gives CDR1 SGHDT, CDR2 YYEEEE. General observations from the study: Most primary-vaccination clones recurred post-booster (around 95% CD4, roughly 91% CD8). When the response was secondary, it was weaker but reached its peak faster, day 5 versus 15.

The receptor was derived from a man younger than 35 who received the YFV17D yellow fever vaccine. This specimen consisted of PBMCs, obtained approximately 47 days after the first yellow fever vaccination. J is TRBJ1-1 and V is TRBV5-6; the D is unclear. CDR3 nucleotide sequence: TGTGCCAGCAGCTTGTACCTGAACACTGAAGCTTTCTTT. It yields the protein CASSLYLNTEAFF.